These T cell receptor beta chains were read from a single sample in a study of shared clonotypes between healthy human individuals. Only in-frame clones appear in the TCRdb table, and some are missing; sequencing was by immunoSEQ multiplex PCR. This repertoire shows about 1 million clones, about 75% found once; its top ten account for over 1.3%. The sequenced material came from memory CD4+ T cells sorted from blood. The source of these receptors is a man aged 18 to 30 in good health. Each CDR3 is given with its conserved first and last residue. Clone size is not always given. Where it is, it says once, few, many or a class for expanded clones.

v_call clone_size cdr3_aa
TRBV27 . CASIQSWGAWLAPRRPSYNEQFF
TRBV5-1 . CASSPGGPVDEQYF
TRBV28 . CASTGGKTVSYEQYF
TRBV6-1 . CASSEGAGLTYEQYF
TRBV2 once CASSEQGVAGANVLTF
TRBV27 . CASSPGTGGTGNTIYF
TRBV29-1 few CSVVWLLHF
TRBV6-1 . CASSVVATNEKLFF
TRBV4-2 . CASSQPEGEQFF
TRBV4-3 few CASSQEHEGSPLHF
TRBV30 . CAWSVTGGPQHF
TRBV6-1 many CASSETRRETQYF
TRBV30 . CAWRRAGLAALGTQYF
TRBV6-1 . CASSEQGTTFHEQFF
TRBV2 . CARTVDPGTNTGELFF
TRBV10-3 . CAITGTGGTEAFF
TRBV28 few CASSRRGLYGYTF
TRBV7-9 . CASSLEGGGAEAFF
TRBV20-1 . CSAIHGEKLFF
TRBV6-6 . CASRPPEVFGPIHF
TRBV27 . CASAKGGGETQYF
TRBV30 . CAWRQGVNTEAFF
TRBV11-3 . CASSLGKISRGMTTYEQYF
TRBV15 . CATSRGDSNQPQHF
TRBV29-1 . CSAWGGLNTGELFF
TRBV6-5 . CASSYSGGTYNSPLHF
TRBV6-1 . CASSERTGITEAFF
TRBV6-5 . CASRIGPSSYNEQFF
TRBV7-2 . CASLNGVNKKAFF
TRBV12-5 . CASGLSGETQYF
TRBV10-3 . CAINGQPSGELFF
TRBV7-9 . CASSLGAADTQYF
TRBV5-6 many CASSFMSTDTQYF
TRBV2 many CASSEQGSNSPLHF
TRBV6-5 . CASSYSGLVRPGELFF
TRBV11-2 once CASSLLAGAYEQYF
TRBV6-6 few CASSYQELGYGYTF
TRBV9 . CASSVGAGVGNEQFF
TRBV28 . CASRESGAGELFF
TRBV7-2 few CASSQWTNQPQHF
TRBV30 . CAWSVDGVQETQYF
TRBV7-6 once CASSLVPFFYSNQPQHF
TRBV6-1 . CASSVTGPRGEQYF
TRBV7-2 . CASSLTPAGDPEAFF
TRBV30 . CAWSVQSSFNTGELFF
TRBV5-1 . CASSLEGAIPDTQYF
TRBV6-6 . CASSYLAGQPAFF